These T cell receptor beta chains were read from a single sample in a study of shared clonotypes between healthy human individuals. Data came from immunoSEQ multiplex PCR; TCRdb stores just in-frame clones and leaves some out. The sample has over a million clones, approximately 96% seen once. The specimen was naive CD4+ T cells sorted from blood. All receptors come from a man aged 30 to 45 in good health. CDR3s include the opening cysteine and the closing phenylalanine or tryptophan. Fields, in order: V gene, D gene, clone size, J gene, CDR3 protein, CDR3 DNA. A D gene is named only where the DNA matches it firmly. Some rows have no size entry. The others give once, few or many, or a class for an expanded clone.

TRBV6-5	NA	NA	TRBJ1-4	CASSVEGEKLFF	TGTGCCAGCAGTGTTGAGGGCGAAAAACTGTTTTTT
TRBV7-9	NA	NA	TRBJ2-7	CASSPPGRGAYEQYF	TGTGCCAGCAGCCCTCCAGGGAGGGGGGCCTACGAGCAGTACTTC
TRBV14	NA	NA	TRBJ1-1	CASSQDRGTSNTEAFF	TGTGCCAGCAGCCAAGATCGCGGGACAAGTAACACTGAAGCTTTCTTT
TRBV5-6	NA	NA	TRBJ2-5	CASTEGLSETQYF	TGTGCCAGCACCGAGGGTTTATCAGAGACCCAGTACTTC
TRBV28	NA	NA	TRBJ2-3	CASSTRPTDTQYF	TGTGCCAGCAGTACACGACCCACAGATACGCAGTATTTT
TRBV9	NA	NA	TRBJ2-7	CASSVVGHLSYEQYF	TGTGCCAGCAGCGTAGTTGGACATCTCTCCTACGAGCAGTACTTC
TRBV30	TRBD1	NA	TRBJ1-2	CAWKQGENYGYTF	TGTGCCTGGAAACAGGGGGAGAACTATGGCTACACCTTC
TRBV9	TRBD2	few	TRBJ2-3	CASSVGTSGTDTQYF	TGTGCCAGCAGCGTAGGGACTAGCGGGACAGATACGCAGTATTTT
TRBV12-5	NA	NA	TRBJ2-1	CASGLDGSVSNEQFF	TGTGCTAGTGGTTTGGACGGGAGCGTGAGCAATGAGCAGTTCTTC
TRBV6-4	NA	NA	TRBJ2-1	CASSDSGGTSNEQFF	TGTGCCAGCAGTGACTCTGGCGGGACGAGCAATGAGCAGTTCTTC
TRBV5-1	NA	few	TRBJ1-1	CASSLEPSTEAFF	TGCGCCAGCAGCTTGGAACCTTCCACTGAAGCTTTCTTT
TRBV30	NA	NA	TRBJ2-1	CAWIPRGSGSSYNEQFF	TGTGCCTGGATCCCCAGGGGGAGCGGGAGCTCCTACAATGAGCAGTTCTTC
TRBV13	TRBD1	few	TRBJ1-2	CASSSQGAGGYTF	TGTGCCAGCAGCTCACAGGGGGCTGGGGGCTACACCTTC
TRBV4-1	TRBD2	NA	TRBJ2-4	CASSQETLAAAKNIQYF	TGCGCCAGCAGCCAAGAAACCCTAGCGGCAGCCAAAAACATTCAGTACTTC
TRBV7-6	NA	NA	TRBJ2-5	CASSRRVKETQYF	TGTGCCAGCAGCCGGAGGGTTAAGGAGACCCAGTACTTC
TRBV6-6	TRBD1	NA	TRBJ2-2	CASTLGQGANTGELFF	TGTGCCAGCACCCTAGGACAGGGCGCGAACACCGGGGAGCTGTTTTTT
TRBV5-1	TRBD2	NA	TRBJ2-4	CASSSEALAGGPGAKNIQYF	TGCGCCAGCAGCTCCGAAGCCTTAGCGGGAGGGCCCGGAGCCAAAAACATTCAGTACTTC
TRBV7-8	NA	NA	TRBJ2-7	CASSFPSSYEQYF	TGTGCCAGCAGCTTCCCTAGCTCCTACGAGCAGTACTTC
TRBV10-2	TRBD2	NA	TRBJ2-3	CASNKLAGVWTDTQYF	TGCGCCAGCAACAAACTAGCGGGAGTTTGGACAGATACGCAGTATTTT
TRBV29-1	NA	NA	TRBJ1-3	CSVEGRQSENTIYF	TGCAGCGTTGAGGGTCGACAGAGCGAAAACACCATATATTTT
TRBV6-1	TRBD1	NA	TRBJ2-7	CASSVGQGAIPSEQYF	TGTGCCAGCAGTGTCGGGCAGGGGGCTATTCCCAGCGAGCAGTACTTC
TRBV28	NA	once	TRBJ2-7	CASGGIAYEQYF	TGTGCCAGCGGTGGGATAGCCTACGAGCAGTACTTC
TRBV25-1	NA	few	TRBJ1-1	CASSQIPNTEAFF	TGTGCCAGCAGTCAGATTCCGAACACTGAAGCTTTCTTT
TRBV5-4	NA	once	TRBJ1-3	CASSPGRYSGNTIYF	TGTGCCAGCAGCCCCGGACGTTACTCTGGAAACACCATATATTTT
TRBV7-8	TRBD1	NA	TRBJ1-5	CASSRQGTSSGNQPQHF	TGTGCCAGCAGCCGACAGGGGACCTCGTCTGGTAATCAGCCCCAGCATTTT
TRBV30	NA	NA	TRBJ2-2	CAWTRDTGELFF	TGTGCCTGGACCAGGGACACCGGGGAGCTGTTTTTT
TRBV27	NA	NA	TRBJ2-7	CASRDGGPPYEQYF	TGTGCCAGCCGGGACGGGGGACCCCCCTACGAGCAGTACTTC
TRBV7-6	NA	NA	TRBJ1-4	CASSSRGLTNEKLFF	TGTGCCAGCAGCTCGAGGGGCCTAACTAATGAAAAACTGTTTTTT
TRBV14	NA	NA	TRBJ2-7	CASSSQMDGSYEQYF	TGTGCCAGCAGCAGTCAGATGGACGGCTCCTACGAGCAGTACTTC
TRBV19	TRBD1	NA	TRBJ1-4	CASSVPQGAPSWVGEKLFF	TGTGCCAGTAGTGTTCCCCAGGGGGCGCCTAGTTGGGTTGGTGAAAAACTGTTTTTT
TRBV7-9	NA	NA	TRBJ1-4	CASSFTDNEKLFF	TGTGCCAGCAGCTTCACCGACAATGAAAAACTGTTTTTT
TRBV19	TRBD2	NA	TRBJ2-7	CASSRLAGGEQYF	TGTGCCAGTAGTCGTCTCGCGGGGGGCGAGCAGTACTTC
TRBV10-2	TRBD1	once	TRBJ1-5	CASSDPGQINQPQHF	TGCGCCAGCAGTGATCCGGGACAGATCAATCAGCCCCAGCATTTT
TRBV6-5	NA	NA	TRBJ2-1	CASTRSGSSYNEQFF	TGTGCCAGCACCCGATCAGGGAGCTCCTACAATGAGCAGTTCTTC
TRBV9	NA	NA	TRBJ1-1	CASSVKGDTEAFF	TGTGCCAGCAGCGTAAAGGGTGACACTGAAGCTTTCTTT
TRBV10-3	NA	NA	TRBJ2-1	CAIVHNEQFF	TGTGCCATCGTCCACAATGAGCAGTTCTTC
TRBV18	NA	once	TRBJ1-4	CASSPLSGNRNEKLFF	TGTGCCAGCTCACCACTTTCAGGGAATCGAAATGAAAAACTGTTTTTT
TRBV5-6	NA	NA	TRBJ2-1	CASSFLLTGVAVEQFF	TGTGCCAGCAGCTTCCTCTTAACGGGGGTTGCGGTTGAGCAGTTCTTC
TRBV6-6	TRBD2	NA	TRBJ2-7	CASRGLAGVAYEQYF	TGTGCCAGCCGGGGACTAGCGGGAGTTGCCTACGAGCAGTACTTC
TRBV30	NA	once	TRBJ2-7	CAWSGSRYEQYF	TGTGCCTGGAGTGGAAGCCGATACGAGCAGTACTTC
TRBV10-3	TRBD1	NA	TRBJ2-1	CAISRDRGDNEQFF	TGTGCCATCAGCCGGGACAGGGGAGACAATGAGCAGTTCTTC
TRBV28	NA	NA	TRBJ2-7	CASSLLMGGGDYEQYF	TGTGCCAGCAGCCTCCTCATGGGCGGCGGGGACTACGAGCAGTACTTC
TRBV30	NA	NA	TRBJ1-2	CAWSRRAGLNYGYTF	TGTGCCTGGAGCCGTAGGGCAGGTCTTAACTATGGCTACACCTTC
TRBV18	NA	NA	TRBJ2-1	CASSPTSDSYNEQFF	TGTGCCAGCTCACCAACCAGCGACTCCTACAATGAGCAGTTCTTC
TRBV15	NA	NA	TRBJ2-1	CAAWGEGEQFF	TGTGCCGCGTGGGGAGAGGGTGAGCAGTTCTTC